This passage covers 26 T cell receptor beta chains from one sample sequenced in a study of CD8 T cells in Susac syndrome. RNA in amounts of roughly 0.5 to 1 ug was reverse transcribed with random hexamers. Each CDR3 protein is one row after TCRdb ran MiXCR on the immunoSEQ multiplex PCR reads. This table holds roughly 150,000 distinct CDR3 sequences, about 91% found once. Sequencing was carried out using CD4+ T cells from PBMCs. The origin of the receptors is a human donor in good health.

The V call is TRBV5-4, the J call TRBJ2-2, with a possible D match to TRBD2 (6 bases). Deletions cut 4 bases from V and 9 bases from J, with 16 bases between. Germline-derived CDR1 and CDR2 are SGHNT and YYREEE (reference sequence). This CDR3 comprises 14 residues. The CDR3 coding sequence is TGTGCCAGCAGCCCAGAACTAGCCCACCGGGAGCTGTTTTTT. Its translation: CASSPELAHRELFF.

The chain links TRBV3-1 to TRBJ1-1, with D hard to call. The CDR3 extends over 13 amino acids. CDR1 and CDR2 (germline): LGHDT, YNNKEL (reference sequence). V was pared by 0 bases and J by 5 bases, with 7 bases between. CDR3: CASSQDSRTEAFF. The CDR3 DNA sequence: TGTGCCAGCAGCCAAGATAGTCGGACTGAAGCTTTCTTT.

The chain joins TRBV20-1 to TRBJ2-3; possibly TRBD2 for D (6 bases). This CDR3 comprises 13 residues. The V and J ends lost 6 bases and 1 base respectively, with 11 bases between them. From germline, CDR1 is DFQATT and CDR2 SNEGSKA (reference sequence). The CDR3 sequence: CSARDLGTDTQYF. In DNA form, the CDR3 reads TGCAGTGCAAGGGACTTGGGCACAGATACGCAGTATTTT.

This chain links TRBV25-1 with TRBJ2-1, with D possibly TRBD2 on 6 matching bases. This CDR3 comprises 14 residues. The V end was cut by 4 bases, the J end by 3 bases, with 10 bases between. Looked up from germline, CDR1 is MGHDK and CDR2 is SYGVNS. The CDR3, as DNA: TGTGCCAGCAGTGGTCCGGGACTCTACAATGAGCAGTTCTTC. Its protein is CASSGPGLYNEQFF.

This chain connects TRBV18 to TRBJ2-7; 10 bases fit TRBD1. The length of the CDR3 is 15 residues. CDR1 KGHSH and CDR2 LQKENI come from the germline V gene. After removal of 6 bases from V and 2 bases from J, the junction contained 7 bases not matched to a gene. DNA of the CDR3: TGTGCCAGCTCCAGGGGGACAGGGGACACCTACGAGCAGTACTTC. The encoded protein is CASSRGTGDTYEQYF.

The V call is TRBV18, the J call TRBJ1-2; 8 nucleotides align to TRBD1. This CDR3 contains 15 residues. Germline lookup yields CDR1 KGHSH and CDR2 LQKENI. V gave up 6 bases and J gave up 2 bases; unmatched junction bases: 8. The CDR3 sequence: CASSPSRGHNYGYTF. The CDR3 DNA sequence: TGTGCCAGCTCCCCTAGCAGGGGGCACAACTATGGCTACACCTTC.

This chain links TRBV5-1 with TRBJ2-1, with a tentative D call TRBD2 (7 bases). Germline-derived CDR1 and CDR2 are SGHRS and YFSETQ. The CDR3 runs to 16 residues. The germline V and J ends were trimmed by 2 bases and 6 bases, with 18 bases remaining between them. The CDR3 reads CASSFSGGPSRNEQFF. Here the CDR3 DNA reads TGCGCCAGCAGCTTTTCGGGGGGCCCCTCTCGCAATGAGCAGTTCTTC.

The V call is TRBV14, the J call TRBJ1-2, with D tentatively TRBD1 (5 bases). Deletions cut 3 bases from V and 6 bases from J, with 11 bases between. The CDR3 consists of 13 residues. CDR1 is SGHDN, CDR2 FVKESK, per germline. The CDR3 is CASSQEGLNGYTF. Here the CDR3 DNA reads TGTGCCAGCAGCCAGGAGGGACTGAATGGCTACACCTTC.

This clonotype has only one observation. The genes are TRBV27 and TRBJ2-5; D might be TRBD2 (5 bases). Germline CDR1 and CDR2: MNHEY and SMNVEV (reference sequence). V lost 2 bases to trimming and J lost 5 bases, with 18 bases between them. The CDR3 covers 16 residues. The CDR3 here is CASSLVGFVSGETQYF. DNA for the CDR3: TGTGCCAGCAGTTTAGTGGGATTTGTAAGCGGCGAGACCCAGTACTTC.

The gene calls are TRBV30 and TRBJ2-1, with no clear D. The V end was cut by 1 base, the J end by 9 bases, with 7 bases between. This CDR3 comprises 11 residues. CDR1 is GTSNPN, CDR2 SVGIG, per germline (reference sequence). In DNA, the CDR3 is TGTGCCTGGAGTGGTGGGATTGAGCAGTTCTTC. Translation gives CAWSGGIEQFF.

This clonotype appeared a single time. The chain uses TRBV3-1 and TRBJ1-4; maybe TRBD1 (6 bases). V lost 6 bases to trimming and J lost 8 bases, with 19 bases between them. The CDR3 covers 15 residues. CDR1 and CDR2 from the germline V gene are LGHDT and YNNKEL (reference sequence). The CDR3 coding sequence is TGTGCCAGCAGTCGGACCGGGACAAGGGGGGAAAAACTGTTTTTT. Its translation: CASSRTGTRGEKLFF.

This chain uses TRBV7-9 with TRBJ2-2, with 7 positions matching TRBD1. Germline loops: CDR1 SEHNR, CDR2 FQNEAQ (reference sequence). The CDR3 is 15 amino acids. V gave up 6 bases and J gave up 3 bases; unmatched junction bases: 7. CDR3 amino acids: CASRQHTGDTGELFF. The CDR3 region has the DNA TGTGCCAGCAGACAACACACAGGGGACACCGGGGAGCTGTTTTTT.

For the CDR3, the DNA is TGCAGTGCCCCGGGGGGTCCGAGGTTCGATGAGCAGTTCTTC. It codes for CSAPGGPRFDEQFF. This rearrangement joins TRBV20-1 to TRBJ2-1, with TRBD2 identical over 7 bases. The germline V gene has CDR1 DFQATT and CDR2 SNEGSKA (reference sequence). V lost 6 bases, J lost 8 bases, and 13 bases stayed unmatched. This CDR3 contains 14 residues.

The J gene is TRBJ1-2, the V gene TRBV6-5; D is uncertain. The CDR3 length is 16 residues. V was cut by 2 bases and J by 0 bases, with 13 bases left in between. CDR1 is MNHEY, CDR2 SVGAGI, per germline. The CDR3 protein is CASSYQGPNTNYGYTF. CDR3 nucleotides: TGTGCCAGCAGTTACCAAGGACCCAACACTAACTATGGCTACACCTTC.

In its sample, this clonotype was seen once. This chain joins TRBV5-6 and TRBJ2-3; D tentatively reads TRBD1 or TRBD2 (5 bases each). Germline CDR1 and CDR2: SGHDT and YYEEEE. The V end was cut by 4 bases, the J end by 2 bases, with 14 bases between. CDR3 length: 15 amino acids. This CDR3 is CASSRDGGYTDTQYF. As DNA, the CDR3 is TGTGCCAGCAGCAGGGACGGCGGGTACACAGATACGCAGTATTTT.

This clonotype appeared once. The chain links TRBV9 to TRBJ2-5; 7 nucleotides agree with TRBD2. Germline CDR1 SGDLS, CDR2 YYNGEE. Trimming removed 3 bases from V and 5 bases from J; junction bases left unmatched: 7. This CDR3 region has 14 residues. The CDR3 sequence is CASSATLGGETQYF. The CDR3 DNA reads TGTGCCAGCAGCGCCACCCTGGGGGGGGAGACCCAGTACTTC.

The V call is TRBV6-2 or TRBV6-3, the J call TRBJ2-2, with 8 bases that match TRBD1. Germline-derived CDR1 and CDR2 are MNHEY and SVGEGT. The J segment lost 6 bases and the V segment lost 6 bases, leaving 6 bases of the junction unmatched. CDR3 length equals 14 residues. This chain's CDR3 is CASRQTGASGELFF. The CDR3 DNA reads as TGTGCCAGCAGACAGACAGGGGCATCCGGGGAGCTGTTTTTT.

The chain recombines TRBV19 with TRBJ2-1; TRBD1 matches at 8 bases. Germline-derived CDR1 and CDR2 are LNHDA and SQIVND (reference sequence). V trimming: 4 bases; J trimming: 0 bases; junction bases outside the gene matches: 5. The CDR3 consists of 16 residues. CDR3: CASSTGTGSSYNEQFF. CDR3 bases: TGTGCCAGTAGTACCGGGACAGGAAGCTCCTACAATGAGCAGTTCTTC.

V and J are TRBV3-1 and TRBJ1-1, with 9 bases identical to TRBD1. The trim removed 1 base at V and 7 bases at J, leaving 4 bases unmatched. The CDR3 length is 14 residues. Germline CDR1 is LGHDT and CDR2 is YNNKEL (reference sequence). The CDR3 reads CASSQGTGEGEAFF. Here the CDR3 DNA reads TGTGCCAGCAGCCAAGGGACAGGGGAGGGTGAAGCTTTCTTT.

This chain links TRBV5-1 with TRBJ2-2; TRBD1 agrees at 7 bases. Germline V gene lookup returns CDR1 SGHRS and CDR2 YFSETQ. The V and J ends lost 7 bases and 1 base, in that order; junction bases with no gene match: 7. There are 15 residues in the CDR3. The CDR3 DNA follows: TGCGCCAGCGGCAACAGGGGATTGAACACCGGGGAGCTGTTTTTT. Residues: CASGNRGLNTGELFF.

This chain uses TRBV29-1 with TRBJ2-6, with D possibly matching TRBD2 (5 bases). The CDR3 consists of 13 residues. Trimming shortened V by 6 bases and J by 4 bases, and 10 bases separated the two germline ends. Germline assignment: CDR1 SQVTM and CDR2 ANQGSEA. CDR3 nucleotides: TGCAGCGTGGGAGCCACCGGGGCCAACGTCCTGACTTTC. This gives the protein CSVGATGANVLTF.

The chain uses TRBV2 and TRBJ1-1; TRBD1 agrees at 8 bases. Germline V CDR1 and CDR2: SNHLY, FYNNEI. This CDR3 has 14 amino acids. V gave up 4 bases and J gave up 0 bases; unmatched junction bases: 1. The DNA of the CDR3 is TGTGCCAGCAGTGTCAGGGGGCTGAACACTGAAGCTTTCTTT. Its protein product is CASSVRGLNTEAFF.

This clonotype was counted a single time. V and J are TRBV2 and TRBJ2-5, with a possible D match to TRBD1 (6 bases). The CDR3 is made up of 13 amino acids. The ends were cut back, 5 bases at V and 6 bases at J, with 13 bases in the middle. Germline lookup yields CDR1 SNHLY and CDR2 FYNNEI. As DNA, the CDR3 is TGTGCCAGCAGTCAACAGGGATGGCAGACCCAGTACTTC. Amino acid sequence: CASSQQGWQTQYF.

This clonotype was recorded only once. CDR3 residues: CASSPRTGWQETQYF. In DNA, the CDR3 is TGTGCCAGCAGCCCCCGGACAGGATGGCAAGAGACCCAGTACTTC. V and J are TRBV7-2 and TRBJ2-5, with TRBD1 matching over 7 bases. Germline CDR1 reads SGHTA; CDR2 reads FQGNSA. The CDR3 runs to 15 residues. The J segment lost 2 bases and the V segment lost 5 bases, leaving 8 bases of the junction unmatched.

The J gene is TRBJ1-2, the V gene TRBV12-3 or TRBV12-4; 11 bases are shared with TRBD1. The CDR3 is made up of 16 amino acids. The V gene end was trimmed by 5 bases and the J gene end by 2 bases; junction bases not matched to a gene: 7. For the CDR3, the DNA is TGTGCCAGCAGTAAGGGCGGACAGGGGGCGAACTATGGCTACACCTTC. Its translation is CASSKGGQGANYGYTF.

The V gene is TRBV19, the J gene TRBJ1-1; TRBD1 matches at 8 bases. Per germline, CDR1 LNHDA and CDR2 SQIVND (reference sequence). The length of the CDR3 is 14 residues. V was clipped by 5 bases and J by 6 bases; unmatched bases: 8. This chain's CDR3 is CASSFGQGQAEAFF. The DNA of the CDR3 is TGTGCCAGTAGTTTTGGACAGGGCCAGGCTGAAGCTTTCTTT. The whole variable domain, remainder taken from reference TRBV19 and TRBJ1-1, is DGGITQSPKYLFRKEGQNVTLSCEQNLNHDAMYWYRQDPGQGLRLIYYSQIVNDFQKGDIAEGYSVSREKKESFPLTVTSAQKNPTAFYLCASSFGQGQAEAFFGQGTRLTVV.